The source of this TCR beta chain is a study of blood T cell repertoires in COVID-19. About the research overall: Sites in the United States, Italy and Spain provided acute and convalescent COVID-19 samples. Nucleic acid was either cDNA or gDNA, and it came from T cells, B-cell-depleted T cells, or PBMCs.

Under the authors' procedure: Scientists estimated how many nucleated cells there were by amplifying reference gene primers. Sequencing used immunoSEQ multiplex PCR; TCRdb keeps in-frame clones, though not all of them. D and trimming come from the DNA, and the V and J calls and clone size come from that table. This sample has 60,000 to 65,000 clones, with 55% to 75% found just once. Only one count was recorded for this clone. CDR3 size: 13 residues. Germline assignment: CDR1 SGHDN and CDR2 FVKESK. Trimming stripped 4 bases from V and 6 bases from J, with 13 bases between. The TCR sequence derives from a woman between 65 and 79 years old with COVID-19, enrolled during active disease. The specimen was peripheral blood. The chain carries TRBV14 and TRBJ2-7; no clear D. CDR3 residues: CASSLHLVGEQYF. DNA for the CDR3: TGTGCCAGCAGCCTCCACTTGGTTGGCGAGCAGTACTTC.